Here is one T cell receptor (beta chain) with its context. Its antigen is still unknown. This CDR3 spans 15 amino acids. The V gene's germline CDR1 is MNHNS and CDR2 SASEGT. Trimming removed 3 bases at V and 2 bases at J, with 11 bases between. The record originates from a study of cytomegalovirus exposure and HLA in healthy donors. With 60 Vbeta and 13 Jbeta primers, the PCR was carried out. Data came from immunoSEQ multiplex PCR; TCRdb stores just in-frame clones and leaves some out. The sample has 100,000 to 150,000 clones, approximately 75% seen once. Study-wide points: Productive rates of about 90% or about 30% were seen for most TCR beta V segments in an earlier analysis.

The origin of this receptor is a male donor in good health and CMV-seronegative. Sequenced input: PBMCs. The chain has TRBV6-1 and TRBJ2-4; D unclear. Here the CDR3 reads CASSDRHPSKNIQYF. In DNA form, the CDR3 reads TGTGCCAGCAGTGACCGACATCCTTCCAAAAACATTCAGTACTTC.